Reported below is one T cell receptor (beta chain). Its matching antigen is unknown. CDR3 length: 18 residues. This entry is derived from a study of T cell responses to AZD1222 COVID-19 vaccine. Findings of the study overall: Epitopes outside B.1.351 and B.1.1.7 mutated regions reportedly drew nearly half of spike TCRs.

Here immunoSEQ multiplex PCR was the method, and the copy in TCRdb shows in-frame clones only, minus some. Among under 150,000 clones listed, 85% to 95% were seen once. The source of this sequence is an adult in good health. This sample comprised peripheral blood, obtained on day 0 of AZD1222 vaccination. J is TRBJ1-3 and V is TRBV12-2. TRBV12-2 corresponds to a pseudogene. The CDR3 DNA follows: TGTGCAAGTCGCTCCCGGGACCCCTGGAATGAACAGGGAAACACCATATATTTT. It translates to CASRSRDPWNEQGNTIYF.